These 26 T cell receptor beta chains came from one sample sequenced in a study of T cell clonality in common variable immunodeficiency. Libraries were prepared by immunoSEQ multiplex PCR; TCRdb keeps only in-frame clonotypes and omits some of them. The data show about 47,000 clones, with none appearing a single time. What was sequenced was peripheral blood mononuclear cells. The receptors shown here come from a person between 18 and 75 years old in good health.

This clone was seen repeatedly, ten times or more. The CDR3 end falls 3 residues outside the read, so it is completed with the germline J gene. J is TRBJ2-7 and V is TRBV10-3, with D possibly being TRBD1 (6 bases). The CDR3 loop spans 13 amino acids. From germline, CDR1 is ENHRY and CDR2 SYGVKD. Trimming stripped 9 bases from V and 1 base from J, with 13 bases between. The CDR3 sequence is CAMRGIASYEQYF. The part of the CDR3 DNA that was read is TGTGCCATGAGGGGGATTGCATCCTACGAG.

This clone was counted ten times or more. The sequenced fragment ends 3 residues before the CDR3 boundary, so the rest is inferred from the germline J gene. This chain links TRBV6-2 or TRBV6-3 with TRBJ2-3; 9 nucleotides agree with TRBD2. Germline loops: CDR1 MNHEY, CDR2 SVGEGT. The CDR3 has 16 amino acids. V lost 2 bases, J lost 2 bases, and 5 bases stayed unmatched. The CDR3 spells CASSYLAGLLTDTQYF. CDR3 DNA, as far as it was read: TGTGCCAGCAGTTACCTAGCGGGACTACTCACAGATACG.

This clone was detected a few times. The read ends 3 residues before the CDR3 terminus; that terminus is restored from the germline J gene. The J gene is TRBJ2-1, the V gene TRBV5-1; unclear D gene. The CDR3 loop spans 15 amino acids. The germline V gene has CDR1 SGHRS and CDR2 YFSETQ. Trimming removed 0 bases at V and 4 bases at J, with 11 bases between. The CDR3: CASSLDLPKYNEQFF. Partial CDR3 DNA: TGCGCCAGCAGCTTGGACCTTCCTAAGTACAATGAG.

With regard to this clone: The read falls 3 residues short of the CDR3 end, and the missing part is taken from the germline J gene. The rearrangement links TRBV5-1 to TRBJ2-7, with D possibly being TRBD2 (5 bases). V lost 4 bases and J lost 6, with 20 bases in between. The CDR3 covers 15 residues. CDR1 is SGHRS and CDR2 is YFSETQ in the germline V gene. The CDR3 DNA, read in part, is TGCGCCAGCAGCCCCGGACTTATAGCCTCGGGCGAG. Translated, it gives CASSPGLIASGE. The full CDR3 reads CASSPGLIASGEQYF.

At least ten counts were recorded for this clone. Read coverage stops 3 residues before the CDR3 terminus; the germline J gene supplies the remainder. The chain links TRBV6-1 to TRBJ1-1; 9 nucleotides agree with TRBD1. The CDR3 runs 14 residues. Germline assignment: CDR1 MNHNS and CDR2 SASEGT. Trimming removed 4 bases from V and 4 bases from J; junction bases left unmatched: 4. The covered CDR3 bases are TGTGCCAGCAGTGTACAGGGGGCGAGCACTGAA. Its protein is CASSVQGASTE. The entire CDR3 reads CASSVQGASTEAFF.

This clone was seen repeatedly, ten times or more. The CDR3 is cut off 3 residues early in the read; its end comes from the germline J gene. The chain recombines TRBV12-3 or TRBV12-4 with TRBJ2-1, with 8 bases identical to TRBD2. V lost 3 bases and J lost 4; bases outside the gene matches: 2. The CDR3 spans 14 residues. The CDR3 loop reads CASSLAGGYNEQFF. CDR3 bases read: TGTGCCAGCAGTTTGGCGGGGGGATACAATGAG.

This clone has only a few counts. Read sequence stops 3 residues before the CDR3 end, and the germline J gene provides the missing end. V usage is TRBV19 and J usage is TRBJ1-2; no reliable D call. The CDR3 totals 15 residues. CDR1 is LNHDA and CDR2 is SQIVND in the germline V gene (reference sequence). CDR3 in amino acids: CASSKRLAGSYDYTF. The CDR3 bases that were read are TGTGCCAGTAGTAAACGACTAGCGGGGTCCTACGAC.

This clone was counted at least ten times. The sequence runs out 3 residues before the end of the CDR3; the remainder is reconstructed from the germline J gene. The chain is built from TRBV30 and TRBJ2-6; D gene unclear. CDR3 length equals 14 residues. V dropped 6 bases and J dropped 4 bases, with 13 bases sitting between them. Per the germline V gene, CDR1 is GTSNPN and CDR2 is SVGIG (reference sequence). The part of the CDR3 DNA that was read is TGTGCCTGCATTATATCAGCGGGGGCCAACGTC. It translates to CACIISAGANV. The whole CDR3 sequence is CACIISAGANVLTF.

This clone was recorded many times. The read gets to within 3 residues of the CDR3 end, and the germline J gene fills in the rest. The chain employs TRBV19 and TRBJ1-6, with 9 bases that match TRBD1. Germline V lookup: CDR1 LNHDA, CDR2 SQIVND (reference sequence). The CDR3 extends over 14 amino acids. The junction had 7 bases not matched to a gene; V was cut back by 6 bases and J by 10 bases. CDR3 DNA (partial): TGTGCCAGTAGATGGGGACAGGGCAACTCACCC. Protein sequence: CASRWGQGNSP. The entire CDR3 protein reads CASRWGQGNSPLHF.

In its sample, this clone was seen many times. The read halts 3 residues ahead of the CDR3 end, with the missing end drawn from the germline J gene. The chain links TRBV5-5 to TRBJ2-7, with D tentatively TRBD2 (6 bases). Germline V CDR1 and CDR2: SGHKS, YYEKEE (reference sequence). The CDR3 has 15 amino acids. Between the trimmed V and J ends, which lost 1 base and 3 bases, there was a span of 14 bases. CDR3 amino acids: CASSLYATGDYEQYF. The sequenced CDR3 bases are TGTGCCAGCAGCTTGTATGCAACGGGGGACTACGAG.

This clone was seen at least ten times. Read sequence stops 3 residues before the CDR3 end, and the germline J gene provides the missing end. The chain carries TRBV5-1 and TRBJ1-3, with no clear D. This CDR3 comprises 15 residues. From germline, CDR1 is SGHRS and CDR2 YFSETQ. The germline V and J ends were trimmed by 0 bases and 0 bases, with 7 bases remaining between them. The CDR3 bases that were read are TGCGCCAGCAGCTTGGCATTAGCCTCTGGAAACACC. Translated, it gives CASSLALASGNT. The CDR3 in its entirety is CASSLALASGNTIYF.

This clone has ten or more counts. The CDR3 end falls 3 residues outside the read, so it is completed with the germline J gene. The chain carries TRBV5-1 and TRBJ2-1; D perhaps matches TRBD1 (6 bases). CDR3 length: 13 residues. Germline-derived CDR1 and CDR2 are SGHRS and YFSETQ. V was trimmed by 4 bases and J by 7 bases, leaving 12 bases between them. The CDR3 bases that were read are TGCGCCAGCAGCACAGGGACAACGAATGAG. Translated, it gives CASSTGTTNE. The CDR3 reads in full as CASSTGTTNEQFF.

This clone has a handful of counts. A far larger clone is just one base off, so this is likely a read error. Read data end 3 residues before the CDR3 end; the end is taken from the germline J gene. This rearrangement joins TRBV5-1 to TRBJ2-5; weak D call: TRBD2 (7 bases). Per germline, CDR1 SGHRS and CDR2 YFSETQ. This CDR3 contains 16 residues. CDR3 DNA (partial): TGCGCCATCAGCTATTGGTTTTCAGGGGAGGGAGAGACC. Residues: CAISYWFSGEGET. The CDR3 as a whole reads CAISYWFSGEGETQYF.

As to this clone: Being one base from a much bigger clone, this may be a read error. The read ends 3 residues shy of where the CDR3 ends; the end is completed using the germline J gene. This chain joins TRBV30 and TRBJ1-2; D is perhaps TRBD1 (6 bases). Germline-derived CDR1 and CDR2 are GTSNPN and SVGIG (reference sequence). The CDR3 is 14 residues long. CDR3 amino acids: CAWTSGGSYNEYTF. Incomplete CDR3 DNA: TGTGCCTGGACTAGCGGGGGCTCCTACAATGAG.

This clone has at least ten counts. The CDR3 end falls 3 residues outside the read, so it is completed with the germline J gene. The chain has TRBV7-9 and TRBJ2-5, with D possibly being TRBD2 (6 bases). Germline lookup yields CDR1 SEHNR and CDR2 FQNEAQ (reference sequence). Trimming took 5 bases from V and 1 from J, leaving 8 bases between them. The CDR3 loop spans 13 amino acids. The CDR3 loop is CASSKLAQETQYF. The part of the CDR3 DNA that was read is TGTGCCAGCAGCAAACTAGCCCAAGAGACC.

This clone was counted at least ten times. The DNA ends 3 residues before the CDR3 does, and the rest of the CDR3 is filled in from the germline J gene. The sample has other DNA sequences that encode this CDR3 too. The chain combines TRBV20-1 with TRBJ2-7, with 14 nucleotides matching TRBD2. Trimming at V came to 4 bases and at J to 0 bases, leaving 5 bases not matched to a gene. Germline loops: CDR1 DFQATT, CDR2 SNEGSKA (reference sequence). The CDR3 loop spans 16 amino acids. CDR3 residues: CSATPGTSGGSYEQYF. The covered CDR3 bases are TGCAGTGCTACACCCGGGACTAGCGGGGGCTCCTACGAG.

This clone showed up many times. The read gets to within 3 residues of the CDR3 end, and the germline J gene fills in the rest. The chain has TRBV12-3 or TRBV12-4 and TRBJ1-2, with unresolved D. Trimming pared 9 bases from V and 7 bases from J, leaving 18 bases between. This CDR3 contains 13 residues. The CDR3 bases that were read are TGTGCCAGTACTTATGCCGGGGTGTCTGGC. Translated, it gives CASTYAGVSG. The entire CDR3 is CASTYAGVSGYTF.

Points on this clone: Read coverage stops 3 residues before the CDR3 terminus; the germline J gene supplies the remainder. The gene calls are TRBV7-9 and TRBJ1-1; D not certain. The CDR3 has 12 amino acids. Germline CDR1 SEHNR, CDR2 FQNEAQ (reference sequence). The CDR3 reads CASSLSGETAFF. The CDR3 bases that were read are TGTGCCAGCAGCTTATCCGGGGAGACA.

This clone turned up a few times. The CDR3 goes on 3 residues after the read ends, and that part is filled in from the germline J gene. The rearrangement joins TRBV5-1 to TRBJ2-4, with D possibly matching TRBD2 (5 bases). The CDR3 has 15 amino acids. CDR1 and CDR2 (germline): SGHRS, YFSETQ. CDR3 amino acids: CASSLDVATGRGQYF. The part of the CDR3 DNA that was read is TGCGCCAGCAGCTTGGATGTTGCGACCGGTCGGGGT. The entire variable domain, with the rest obtained from reference TRBV5-1 and TRBJ2-4, is as follows: KAGVTQTPRYLIKTRGQQVTLSCSPISGHRSVSWYQQTPGQGLQFLFEYFSETQRNKGNFPGRFSGRQFSNSRSEMNVSTLELGDSALYLCASSLDVATGRGQYFGAGTRLSVL.

Concerning this clone: The CDR3 is cut off 3 residues early in the read; its end comes from the germline J gene. The V and J genes are TRBV19 and TRBJ2-3; unclear D gene. The germline gives CDR1 LNHDA, CDR2 SQIVND (reference sequence). The CDR3 is made up of 13 amino acids. CDR3 bases read: TGTGCCAGTAGTATGTGGCCCCAAGAGACG. Translated: CASSMWPQET. The whole CDR3 protein reads CASSMWPQETQYF.

This clone showed up many times. The CDR3 end lies 3 residues beyond the end of the read and is filled in from the germline J gene. The rearrangement joins TRBV20-1 to TRBJ1-5; 7 nucleotides line up with TRBD1. V shed 6 bases, J shed 0 bases, and the junction held 5 bases outside the gene matches. Germline CDR1 reads DFQATT; CDR2 reads SNEGSKA (reference sequence). CDR3 length: 14 residues. The part of the CDR3 DNA that was read is TGCAGTGCCATGGGACAGAATAGCAATCAGCCC. Its translation is CSAMGQNSNQP. The whole CDR3 sequence is CSAMGQNSNQPQHF.

To note about this clone: With the read ending 3 residues before the CDR3 end, the germline J gene is used to fill in that end. This rearrangement joins TRBV25-1 to TRBJ1-6, with D possibly matching TRBD1 (5 bases). The CDR3 covers 15 residues. Trimming cost V 3 bases and J 0 bases, with 6 bases left between them. CDR1 MGHDK and CDR2 SYGVNS come from the germline V gene. The sequenced part of the CDR3 DNA is TGTGCCAGCAGTGACAGGGTCTCCTATAATTCACCC. Its protein product is CASSDRVSYNSP. The CDR3 reads in full as CASSDRVSYNSPLHF.

This clone was counted at least ten times. Read data end 3 residues before the CDR3 end; the end is taken from the germline J gene. The rearrangement links TRBV19 to TRBJ2-7, with 8 bases aligning to TRBD2. CDR3 length: 15 amino acids. The J segment lost 2 bases and the V segment lost 3 bases, leaving 6 bases of the junction unmatched. CDR1 and CDR2 from the germline V gene are LNHDA and SQIVND (reference sequence). The covered CDR3 bases are TGTGCCAGTAGTATTCAACCAGCGGGGGCCTACGAG. This gives the protein CASSIQPAGAYE. The full-length CDR3 reads as CASSIQPAGAYEQYF. The full variable domain, rest sourced from reference TRBV19 and TRBJ2-7, is DGGITQSPKYLFRKEGQNVTLSCEQNLNHDAMYWYRQDPGQGLRLIYYSQIVNDFQKGDIAEGYSVSREKKESFPLTVTSAQKNPTAFYLCASSIQPAGAYEQYFGPGTRLTVT.

Many counts were recorded for this clone. The sequence runs out 3 residues before the end of the CDR3; the remainder is reconstructed from the germline J gene. The chain links TRBV7-2 to TRBJ2-7; TRBD2 matches 8 bases. Germline CDR1 reads SGHTA; CDR2 reads FQGNSA. J was trimmed by 6 bases and V by 5 bases; bases with no gene match: 9. The CDR3 covers 14 residues. The sequenced part of the CDR3 DNA is TGTGCCAGCAGCCCCGGGACTAGTCAACGCGAG. Amino acid sequence: CASSPGTSQRE. The full CDR3 protein is CASSPGTSQREQYF.

This clone was detected ten times or more. The read gets to within 3 residues of the CDR3 end, and the germline J gene fills in the rest. The chain is built from TRBV20-1 and TRBJ1-4; TRBD1 matches at 8 bases. The germline gives CDR1 DFQATT, CDR2 SNEGSKA (reference sequence). V lost 0 bases to trimming and J lost 4 bases; unmatched junction nucleotides: 7. The CDR3 totals 16 residues. CDR3 sequence: CSARDRRTGFNEKLFF. CDR3 DNA, as far as it was read: TGCAGTGCTAGAGATCGAAGGACAGGGTTTAATGAAAAA.

This clone was recorded a few times. The junction shows a germline mismatch at one end, possibly a read error. The read stops 3 residues short of the end of the CDR3; the missing end is completed from the germline J gene. Different DNA sequences within this sample yield the same CDR3. V usage is TRBV5-1 and J usage is TRBJ1-3, with D tentatively TRBD1 (5 bases). This CDR3 is built from 17 residues. Germline CDR1 reads SGHRS; CDR2 reads YFSETQ. The sequenced CDR3 bases are TGCGCCAGCAGCTTGGTCGGCAGGGCTACCTCTGGAAACACT. It is translated as CASSLVGRATSGNT. From start to end, the CDR3 is CASSLVGRATSGNTIYF.